This T cell receptor (beta chain) was sequenced during a study of blood T cell repertoires in COVID-19. In the study overall: Acute and convalescent COVID-19 specimens originated in the United States, Italy and Spain. In each case, the material was cDNA or gDNA derived from T cells, B-cell-depleted T cells, or PBMCs.

CDR3 length: 18 amino acids. Authors' data handling: Researchers report that nucleated cell counts were estimated from reference gene primer amplification. Using immunoSEQ multiplex PCR, the repertoire was profiled, and TCRdb retains in-frame clones only, with some absent. Clonal size and the V and J genes are those of that table, whereas D and trimming came from the DNA. The table shows around 99,000 clones, with 85% to 90% occurring only once. The TCR was taken from a human donor in a cohort sampled during active COVID-19. What was sequenced was peripheral blood. The rearrangement links TRBV21-1 to TRBJ1-1; the DNA was not used to check the table's D call, TRBD1. TRBV21-1 constitutes a pseudogene. CDR3 in DNA: TGTGCCAGCATCGTTCACGGACAGGGGGCGTGGGGGGGCACTGAAGCTTTCTTT. It translates to CASIVHGQGAWGGTEAFF.